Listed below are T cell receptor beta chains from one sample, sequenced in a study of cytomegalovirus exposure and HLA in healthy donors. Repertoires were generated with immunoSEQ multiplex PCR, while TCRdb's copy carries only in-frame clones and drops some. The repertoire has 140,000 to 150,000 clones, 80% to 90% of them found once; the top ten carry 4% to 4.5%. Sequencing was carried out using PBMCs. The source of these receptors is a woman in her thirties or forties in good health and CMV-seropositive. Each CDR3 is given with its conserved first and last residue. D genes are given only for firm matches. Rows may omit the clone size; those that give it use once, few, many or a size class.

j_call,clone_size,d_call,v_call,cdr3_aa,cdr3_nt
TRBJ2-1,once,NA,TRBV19,CASSPRNRERGEQFF,TGTGCCAGTAGTCCCCGGAACAGGGAAAGGGGTGAGCAGTTCTTC
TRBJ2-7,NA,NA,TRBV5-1,CASSLAVLRPAPHEQYF,TGCGCCAGCAGCTTGGCGGTCTTGAGGCCCGCACCTCACGAGCAGTACTTC
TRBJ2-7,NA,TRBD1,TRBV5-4,CASSRGQATYEQYF,TGTGCCAGCAGCCGCGGACAGGCTACCTACGAGCAGTACTTC
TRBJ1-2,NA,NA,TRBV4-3,CASSQDPRGGLTF,TGCGCCAGCAGCCAAGATCCTCGGGGGGGGCTTACCTTC
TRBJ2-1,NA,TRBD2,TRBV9,CASSVVAGGAYNEQFF,TGTGCCAGCAGCGTAGTAGCGGGGGGTGCCTACAATGAGCAGTTCTTC
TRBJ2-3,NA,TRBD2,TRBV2,CASVHGGEDTQYF,TGTGCCAGCGTCCATGGGGGGGAAGATACGCAGTATTTT
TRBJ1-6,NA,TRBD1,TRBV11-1,CASSLMGQGDSPLHF,TGTGCCAGCAGCTTAATGGGACAGGGGGATTCACCCCTCCACTTT
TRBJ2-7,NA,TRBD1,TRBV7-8,CASSFTGDEQYF,TGTGCCAGCAGCTTTACAGGGGACGAGCAGTACTTC
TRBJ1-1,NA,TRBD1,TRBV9,CASRETGGAYTEAFF,TGTGCCAGCAGAGAAACAGGGGGCGCGTACACTGAAGCTTTCTTT
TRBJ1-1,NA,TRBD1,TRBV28,CASRQKQGLGTEAFF,TGTGCCAGCAGACAGAAACAGGGGCTAGGCACTGAAGCTTTCTTT
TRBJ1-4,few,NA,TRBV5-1,CASSTAGATNEKLFF,TGCGCCAGCAGCACCGCAGGGGCAACTAATGAAAAACTGTTTTTT
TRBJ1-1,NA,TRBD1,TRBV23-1,CASSHFHGQGGHTEAFF,TGCGCCAGCAGTCATTTCCACGGACAGGGAGGTCACACTGAAGCTTTCTTT
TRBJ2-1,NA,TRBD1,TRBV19,CASSIVNRGNEQFF,TGTGCCAGTAGTATAGTCAACAGGGGAAATGAGCAGTTCTTC
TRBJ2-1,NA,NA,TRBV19,CASSTLASEQFF,TGTGCCAGTAGTACCCTAGCATCCGAGCAGTTCTTC
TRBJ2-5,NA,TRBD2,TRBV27,CASSSSGSRETQYF,TGTGCCAGCAGTTCTAGCGGGAGTAGAGAGACCCAGTACTTC
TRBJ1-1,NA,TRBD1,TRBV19,CANQRTGGDTEAFF,TGTGCCAATCAAAGGACAGGGGGGGACACTGAAGCTTTCTTT
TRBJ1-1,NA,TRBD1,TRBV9,CASSVTGGGSPLNTEAFF,TGTGCCAGCAGCGTTACAGGGGGCGGGTCCCCTCTGAACACTGAAGCTTTCTTT
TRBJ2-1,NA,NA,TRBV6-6,CASSHAGTHNEQFF,TGTGCCAGCTCCCATGCTGGGACTCACAATGAGCAGTTCTTC
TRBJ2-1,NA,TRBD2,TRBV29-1,CSVVRGLGSHEQFF,TGCAGCGTTGTTAGGGGACTAGGGTCCCATGAGCAGTTCTTC
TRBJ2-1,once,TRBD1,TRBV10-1,CASSEFTGADEQFF,TGCGCCAGCAGTGAGTTCACAGGGGCGGATGAGCAGTTCTTC
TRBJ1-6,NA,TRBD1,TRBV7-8,CASSKDRVFYNSPLHF,TGTGCCAGCAGTAAAGACAGGGTTTTCTATAATTCACCCCTCCACTTT
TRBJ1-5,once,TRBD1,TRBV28,CASSLSTGGAYGNQPQHF,TGTGCCAGCAGTTTATCGACAGGGGGCGCCTATGGCAATCAGCCCCAGCATTTT
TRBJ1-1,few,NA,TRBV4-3,CASSPSGDGNTEAFF,TGCGCCAGCAGCCCCTCAGGGGATGGGAACACTGAAGCTTTCTTT
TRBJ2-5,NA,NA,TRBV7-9,CSSSLIQETQYF,TGTTCCAGCAGCTTAATACAAGAGACCCAGTACTTC
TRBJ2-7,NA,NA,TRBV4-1,CASSPPNAYEQYF,TGCGCCAGCAGCCCCCCCAATGCCTACGAGCAGTACTTC
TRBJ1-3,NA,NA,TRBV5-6,CASSLIGGEGNTIYF,TGTGCCAGCAGCTTGATTGGGGGCGAAGGAAACACCATATATTTT
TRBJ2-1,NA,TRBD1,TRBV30,CSRQGAYNEQFF,TGTTCGAGACAGGGGGCCTACAATGAGCAGTTCTTC
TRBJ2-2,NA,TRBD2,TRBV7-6,CASSSLAGGAGELFF,TGTGCCAGCAGCTCCCTAGCGGGGGGGGCCGGGGAGCTGTTTTTT
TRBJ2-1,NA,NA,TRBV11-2,CASSLVYNEQFF,TGTGCCAGCAGCTTAGTATACAATGAGCAGTTCTTC
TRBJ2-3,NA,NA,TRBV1,CTSLGDSSTDTQYF,TGCACCAGCCTCGGGGACTCCTCCACAGATACGCAGTATTTT
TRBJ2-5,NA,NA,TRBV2,CASIQRASAGNQETQYF,TGTGCCAGCATTCAACGAGCTAGCGCGGGCAACCAAGAGACCCAGTACTTC
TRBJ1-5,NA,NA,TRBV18,CASTEQGGGPQHF,TGTGCCAGCACGGAACAAGGGGGGGGGCCCCAGCATTTT
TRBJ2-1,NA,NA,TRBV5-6,CASSLVQGSSYNEQFF,TGTGCCAGCAGCTTGGTCCAGGGGAGCTCCTACAATGAGCAGTTCTTC
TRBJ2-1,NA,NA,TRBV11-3,CASSLDSSGGLYNEQFF,TGTGCCAGCAGCTTAGATTCGAGCGGCGGGCTTTACAATGAGCAGTTCTTC
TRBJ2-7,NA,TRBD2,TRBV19,CASSGLAGGPGEQYF,TGTGCCAGTAGTGGACTAGCGGGGGGGCCGGGCGAGCAGTACTTC
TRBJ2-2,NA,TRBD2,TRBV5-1,CASSLKLAGNTGELFF,TGCGCCAGCAGCTTGAAACTAGCGGGGAACACCGGGGAGCTGTTTTTT
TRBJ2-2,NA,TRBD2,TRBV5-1,CASSDRTSGRANTGELFF,TGCGCCAGCAGCGATCGGACTAGCGGGAGGGCGAACACCGGGGAGCTGTTTTTT
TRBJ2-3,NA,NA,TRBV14,CASSQERGGSTDTQYF,TGTGCCAGCAGCCAAGAACGCGGGGGCAGCACAGATACGCAGTATTTT
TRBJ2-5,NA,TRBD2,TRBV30,CAWSFTSGTTQETQYF,TGTGCCTGGAGTTTCACCTCCGGGACTACCCAAGAGACCCAGTACTTC
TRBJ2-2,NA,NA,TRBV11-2,CASSAGPGIGELFF,TGTGCCAGCAGCGCCGGACCGGGGATCGGGGAGCTGTTTTTT
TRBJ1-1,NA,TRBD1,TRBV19,CASSRQGGKTEAFF,TGTGCCAGTAGTAGGCAGGGGGGAAAAACTGAAGCTTTCTTT